This entry lists 17 T cell receptor beta chains sequenced from one sample in a study of spatial heterogeneity in lung cancer. Time point indicated: sample taken at primary tumor resection. A single record per CDR3 protein comes from TCRdb applying MiXCR to the 5' RACE reads. This sample has some 16,000 distinct CDR3 sequences, with 3% to 4.5% found just once. This sample comprised normal lung tissue next to the tumor, obtained at surgery. The receptors were sampled from a male donor with early-stage non-small cell lung cancer.

This clonotype was observed many times. Since it is a stray read in a library aimed at alpha chains, this beta chain has a size that is not meaningful. Here the CDR3 DNA reads TGTGCCAGCAGTGAGAGGGGCATAGGCAATCAGCCCCAGCATTTT. It is translated as CASSERGIGNQPQHF. The chain couples TRBV2 to TRBJ1-5, with a tentative D call TRBD1 (5 bases). This CDR3 contains 15 residues. Germline V gives CDR1 SNHLY, CDR2 FYNNEI. The V end lost 3 bases, the J end lost 2 bases, and 11 bases lay between the germline ends. The whole variable domain, filled in from reference TRBV2 and TRBJ1-5, reads EPEVTQTPSHQVTQMGQEVILRCVPISNHLYFYWYRQILGQKVEFLVSFYNNEISEKSEIFDDQFSVERPDGSNFTLKIRSTKLEDSAMYFCASSERGIGNQPQHFGDGTRLSIL.

This clonotype was picked up many times. With the library built for alpha chains, this beta chain is off target and its frequency is not meaningful. The chain joins TRBV5-1 to TRBJ2-1; no reliable D call. CDR1 is SGHRS and CDR2 is YFSETQ in the germline V gene. The CDR3 runs to 12 residues. Trimming removed 0 bases at V and 15 bases at J, with 13 bases between. The CDR3, as DNA: TGCGCCAGCAGCTTGGACGGCCATTCGGGGTTCTTC. It encodes CASSLDGHSGFF.

This clonotype appeared many times. With the library built for alpha chains, this beta chain is off target and its frequency is not meaningful. V is TRBV29-1 and J is TRBJ1-2, with D unresolved. Per germline, CDR1 SQVTM and CDR2 ANQGSEA. Trimming took 1 base from V and 12 from J, leaving 21 bases between them. This CDR3 comprises 14 residues. CDR3 amino acids: CSVEVGSLLEEDTF. The CDR3 coding sequence is TGCAGCGTTGAAGTGGGCAGCCTCTTGGAGGAAGACACCTTC.

This clonotype was picked up many times. As an off-target read in a library built for alpha chains, this beta chain has a frequency of little significance. This chain uses TRBV21-1 with TRBJ2-1; the table gives TRBD2 as D, unverified against the DNA. TRBV21-1 is a documented pseudogene. CDR3 length: 17 amino acids. CDR3 sequence: CASSNPKGRGRCNEQFF. The CDR3 DNA is TGTGCCAGCAGCAATCCCAAGGGTCGCGGGAGGTGCAATGAGCAGTTCTTC.

This clonotype is termed medium-sized (0.01 to 0.1%). Because the library targeted alpha chains, this beta chain is an off-target read whose size means little. This chain's CDR3 is CASSFGGRTAEAFF. The CDR3 nucleotides are TGTGCCAGCAGCTTTGGCGGGAGGACGGCTGAAGCTTTCTTT. The J gene is TRBJ1-1, the V gene TRBV7-9; no definite D call. The CDR3 is made up of 14 amino acids. Trimming removed 3 bases at V and 6 bases at J, with 14 bases between. Germline values: CDR1 SEHNR, CDR2 FQNEAQ (reference sequence). The complete variable domain, with remaining parts taken from reference TRBV7-9 and TRBJ1-1, reads DTGVSQNPRHKITKRGQNVTFRCDPISEHNRLYWYRQTLGQGPEFLTYFQNEAQLEKSRLLSDRFSAERPKGSFSTLEIQRTEQGDSAMYLCASSFGGRTAEAFFGQGTRLTVV.

This clonotype occurred many times. This beta chain is a stray read from a library made for alpha chains; its abundance is not meaningful. The chain joins TRBV21-1 to TRBJ2-6. TRBV21-1 is a pseudogene segment. The length of the CDR3 is 16 residues. The CDR3 protein is CASSKAAGRGANVLTF. In nucleotides, the CDR3 is TGTGCCAGCAGCAAAGCCGCAGGACGTGGGGCCAACGTCCTGACTTTC.

The sample holds many counts of this clonotype. This beta chain was picked up by a library intended for alpha chains and is off target, so its count carries little meaning. The rearrangement joins TRBV20-1 to TRBJ2-1, with TRBD2 matching over 7 bases. The CDR3 consists of 15 residues. The trim removed 3 bases at V and 9 bases at J, leaving 14 bases unmatched. Per germline, CDR1 DFQATT and CDR2 SNEGSKA (reference sequence). CDR3 in DNA: TGCAGTGCTAGTCGGGTTGCGGGAGATTCAGGTGAGCAGTTCTTC. It yields the protein CSASRVAGDSGEQFF.

This clonotype was counted at least ten times. This beta chain was picked up by a library intended for alpha chains and is off target, so its count carries little meaning. This chain connects TRBV20-1 to TRBJ2-7; D may be TRBD2 (5 bases). Germline CDR1 and CDR2: DFQATT and SNEGSKA (reference sequence). CDR3 length equals 11 residues. Trimming pared 6 bases from V and 4 bases from J, leaving 10 bases between. DNA of the CDR3: TGCAGTGCCCGGCGCGGGTACGAGCAGTACTTC. It specifies CSARRGYEQYF.

This clonotype was counted at least ten times. This beta chain was picked up by a library intended for alpha chains and is off target, so its count carries little meaning. The chain recombines TRBV7-2 with TRBJ2-3; maybe TRBD2 (6 bases). Per the germline V gene, CDR1 is SGHTA and CDR2 is FQGNSA. Trimming pared 3 bases from V and 5 bases from J, leaving 9 bases between. The CDR3 has 13 amino acids. The CDR3 nucleotides read TGTGCCAGCAGCTTTATAGCGGAAGATACGCAGTATTTT. Translated: CASSFIAEDTQYF. Together with reference TRBV7-2 and TRBJ2-3, the CDR3 gives the full variable domain: GAGVSQSPSNKVTEKGKDVELRCDPISGHTALYWYRQSLGQGLEFLIYFQGNSAPDKSGLPSDRFSAERTGGSVSTLTIQRTQQEDSAVYLCASSFIAEDTQYFGPGTRLTVL.

This clonotype was seen repeatedly, ten times or more. A library prepared for alpha chains yielded this beta chain as an off-target read; its size is of little meaning. V and J are TRBV30 and TRBJ2-4; TRBD1 matches at 10 bases. The germline CDR1 and CDR2 sequences are GTSNPN and SVGIG (reference sequence). The CDR3 has 15 residues. V lost 0 bases to trimming and J lost 6 bases; unmatched junction nucleotides: 5. DNA for the CDR3: TGTGCCTGGAGTGTCCCGGGACAGGGGTTAAACATTCAGTACTTC. This gives the protein CAWSVPGQGLNIQYF.

The sample holds many counts of this clonotype. A library prepared for alpha chains yielded this beta chain as an off-target read; its size is of little meaning. The CDR3 spells CASSTGQLSANEKLFF. In DNA form, the CDR3 reads TGCGCCAGCAGTACGGGACAGCTTTCAGCTAATGAAAAACTGTTTTTT. The rearrangement uses TRBV5-1 and TRBJ1-4; TRBD1 matches 7 bases. In germline, CDR1 is SGHRS, CDR2 YFSETQ. The CDR3 has 16 amino acids. Trimming at V came to 5 bases and at J to 3 bases, leaving 10 bases not matched to a gene.

This clonotype was recorded at least ten times. Since it is a stray read in a library aimed at alpha chains, this beta chain has a size that is not meaningful. The chain carries TRBV25-1 and TRBJ1-2; 7 nucleotides agree with TRBD1. The CDR3 spans 15 residues. Germline V gene data show CDR1 as MGHDK and CDR2 as SYGVNS. J gave up 4 bases and V 2 bases, and 7 bases lay outside the gene matches. Here the CDR3 DNA reads TGTGCCAGCAGTGAAGCTTCAGGGGGATTCTATGGCTACACCTTC. Amino acids: CASSEASGGFYGYTF.

This clonotype was recorded at least ten times. A library prepared for alpha chains yielded this beta chain as an off-target read; its size is of little meaning. This chain connects TRBV4-3 to TRBJ2-7; 8 bases align to TRBD1. V lost 0 bases, J lost 4 bases, and 8 bases stayed unmatched. The CDR3 runs to 16 residues. Germline CDR1 and CDR2: LGHNA and YSLEER. CDR3 sequence: CASSQDFNRGIYEQYF. The CDR3 DNA reads TGCGCCAGCAGCCAAGATTTCAACAGGGGGATTTACGAGCAGTACTTC.

This clonotype was counted ten times or more. A library made for alpha chains picked up this beta chain off target, so its size means little. The V call is TRBV5-1, the J call TRBJ2-4, with unresolved D. Trimming stripped 0 bases from V and 2 bases from J, with 6 bases between. In germline, CDR1 is SGHRS, CDR2 YFSETQ. The CDR3 is 14 residues long. The CDR3 sequence is CASSLDSPKNIQYF. In DNA, the CDR3 is TGCGCCAGCAGCTTGGATAGCCCCAAAAACATTCAGTACTTC.

Many counts were recorded for this clonotype. Since the library was made to target alpha chains, this beta chain is a stray read and its abundance is not meaningful. The chain uses TRBV6-6 and TRBJ2-3; 8 bases line up with TRBD2. The germline gives CDR1 MNHNY, CDR2 SVGAGI (reference sequence). The CDR3 is 13 amino acids. Trimming cost V 9 bases and J 3 bases; bases outside gene matches: 5. The CDR3 coding sequence is TGTGCCAGTAGAGCGGGAGCGACAGATACGCAGTATTTT. It is translated as CASRAGATDTQYF.

Ten or more counts support this clonotype. For a library built for alpha chains, this beta chain is a stray read; little rests on its size. J is TRBJ2-1 and V is TRBV7-8; D gene ambiguous. CDR3 size: 17 residues. Germline V gene lookup returns CDR1 SGHVS and CDR2 FQNEAQ. V dropped 5 bases and J dropped 0 bases, with 17 bases sitting between them. CDR3 coding DNA: TGTGCCAGCAGCCCTCCGACTTATATGAGCTCCTACAATGAGCAGTTCTTC. Protein product: CASSPPTYMSSYNEQFF.

Comment on this clonotype: With the library built for alpha chains, this beta chain is off target and its frequency is not meaningful. V is TRBV20-1 and J is TRBJ1-1; 8 bases match TRBD1. Germline CDR1 is DFQATT and CDR2 is SNEGSKA (reference sequence). With V trimmed by 6 bases and J by 2 bases, 8 bases remained unmatched. The CDR3 spans 14 residues. CDR3 protein: CSAKQGAGNTEAFF. The CDR3 DNA follows: TGCAGTGCAAAGCAGGGGGCTGGTAACACTGAAGCTTTCTTT.